This is a list of T cell receptor beta chains from one sample in a study of blood T cell repertoires in COVID-19. This table comes from immunoSEQ multiplex PCR, and its TCRdb copy is limited to in-frame clones, with some not included. The sample yields tens of thousands of clones, over 80% seen once. The source material was peripheral blood. The receptors here all came from a woman aged 60-70 years with acute or convalescent COVID-19. Each CDR3 is given with its conserved first and last residue. The order of the fields is J gene, D gene, V gene, clone size, CDR3 DNA, CDR3 protein. D genes are given only for firm matches. A row's size may be missing; if present it is once, few, many or a size class.

>TRBJ2-7|TRBD1|TRBV5-1|many
TGCGCCAGCAGGCAACAGGGGGCTTCCTCCTACGAGCAGTACTTC
CASRQQGASSYEQYF
>TRBJ2-2|TRBD2|TRBV5-1|-
TGCGCCAGCAGTTCGGTAGCGGGGAATACCGGGGAGCTGTTTTTT
CASSSVAGNTGELFF
>TRBJ2-7|TRBD2|TRBV27|-
TGTGCCAGCAGTCCGGGGGGAAAGCAGTACTTC
CASSPGGKQYF
>TRBJ1-6|-|TRBV4-1|-
TGCGCCAGCAGCCAATTGAGGAGCATGCGGGGAGCGTCACCCCTCCACTTT
CASSQLRSMRGASPLHF
>TRBJ2-1|-|TRBV24-1|-
TGTGCCACCAGTCGTTCGGGGGGCCACAATGAGCAGTTCTTC
CATSRSGGHNEQFF
>TRBJ1-1|-|TRBV2|-
TGTGCCAGCAGTACAGGGATAAACACTGAAGCTTTCTTT
CASSTGINTEAFF
>TRBJ1-1|-|TRBV7-8|-
TGTGCCAGCAGTTTGACAGAGAACACTGAAGCTTTCTTT
CASSLTENTEAFF
>TRBJ2-1|-|TRBV30|-
TGTGCCTGGAGTGTAAGGGGGGGCAATGAGCAGTTCTTC
CAWSVRGGNEQFF
>TRBJ1-4|-|TRBV10-3|many
TGTGCCATCAGTGATGCGGGAACTAATGAAAAACTGTTTTTT
CAISDAGTNEKLFF
>TRBJ2-3|TRBD2|TRBV9|-
TGTGCCAGCAGCGCCACTAGCGGGCTTAGCACAGATACGCAGTATTTT
CASSATSGLSTDTQYF
>TRBJ1-1|TRBD1|TRBV18|-
TGTGCCAGCTCACCAACAGGGGTCCGGAACACTGAAGCTTTCTTT
CASSPTGVRNTEAFF
>TRBJ2-4|TRBD2|TRBV11-2|-
TGTGCCAGCAGCCCGATGGGTACTAGCGGGGGGGTTTTCCAGTACTTC
CASSPMGTSGGVFQYF
>TRBJ1-2|-|TRBV7-9|few
TGTGCCAGCAGCTTAGGTACAGACTATGGCTACACCTTC
CASSLGTDYGYTF
>TRBJ2-7|-|TRBV4-2|-
TGTGCCAGCAGCCAAGATTTCGGGGGAAACTACGAGCAGTACTTC
CASSQDFGGNYEQYF
>TRBJ1-2|-|TRBV18|-
TGTGCCAGCTCACGCTTACAGGAGACTAACTATGGCTACACCTTC
CASSRLQETNYGYTF
>TRBJ1-2|TRBD1|TRBV29-1|-
TGCAGCGCGCGGGACAGGGTGGACGGCTACACCTTC
CSARDRVDGYTF
>TRBJ1-2|-|TRBV6-5|-
TGTGCCTGTGCTGGCGGTGAGAACTATGGCTACACCTTC
CACAGGENYGYTF
>TRBJ1-4|-|TRBV19|-
TGTGCCAGTAGAGACAGTGGAACTAATGAAAAACTGTTTTTT
CASRDSGTNEKLFF
>TRBJ2-2|TRBD2|TRBV7-2|-
TGTGCCAGCAGCCGGACTAGCGGGGGGGCGTTTTACACCGGGGAGCTGTTTTTT
CASSRTSGGAFYTGELFF
>TRBJ1-2|-|TRBV4-2|-
TGTGCCAGCAGCCAAGTTATAGGGGCCGTAAACTATGGCTACACCTTC
CASSQVIGAVNYGYTF
>TRBJ1-4|-|TRBV4-1|-
TGCGCCAGCAGCCCTGAAGGGGCCAGCGTCGAAAAACTGTTTTTT
CASSPEGASVEKLFF
>TRBJ2-1|TRBD2|TRBV10-3|-
TGTGCCAGCCGGACTAGCGGGGGCCAAGATGAGCAGTTCTTC
CASRTSGGQDEQFF
>TRBJ2-7|TRBD1|TRBV2|-
TGTGCCAGCAGGACGACAGGGGTCTACGAGCAGTACTTC
CASRTTGVYEQYF
>TRBJ2-1|TRBD2|TRBV27|-
TGTGCCAGCAGTGAGGGACTAGCTTGGACAGATGAGCAGTTCTTC
CASSEGLAWTDEQFF
>TRBJ2-7|-|TRBV18|-
TGTGCCAGCTCACCACAGGGGCCCCTCTACGAGCAGTACTTC
CASSPQGPLYEQYF
>TRBJ2-2|TRBD1|TRBV5-4|-
TGTGCCAGCAGCCGTCCCGGGACAGTCAACACCGGGGAGCTGTTTTTT
CASSRPGTVNTGELFF
>TRBJ1-2|-|TRBV20-1|few
TGCAGTGCTAGTAACAGGGATGGCTACACCTTC
CSASNRDGYTF
>TRBJ1-1|-|TRBV30|few
TGTGCCTGGAGACAGCCAGGGTCCTACACTGAAGCTTTCTTT
CAWRQPGSYTEAFF
>TRBJ1-1|-|TRBV4-2|-
TGTGCCAGCAGCCCCCGCGACAGTTACACTGAAGCTTTCTTT
CASSPRDSYTEAFF
>TRBJ1-5|-|TRBV3-1/TRBV3-2|once
TGTGCCAGCAGCCAAGCTTATAGCAATCAGCCCCAGCATTTT
CASSQAYSNQPQHF
>TRBJ2-7|-|TRBV13|-
TGTGCCAGCAGCTTAGAGGCGGGGACCAACTACGAGCAGTACTTC
CASSLEAGTNYEQYF
>TRBJ2-7|TRBD1|TRBV7-3|-
TGTGCCAGCAGCCGGGACAGCTCCTACGAGCAGTACTTC
CASSRDSSYEQYF
>TRBJ2-2|-|TRBV25-1|-
TGTGCCAGCAGTGAGGACAGAATAAACACCGGGGAGCTGTTTTTT
CASSEDRINTGELFF
>TRBJ1-2|TRBD1|TRBV2|-
TGTGCCAGCGGGGGGACAGAGATTGGCTACACCTTC
CASGGTEIGYTF
>TRBJ2-2|-|TRBV27|few
TGTGCCAGCAGTTTATACCCAGGGGAATCCGGGGAGCTGTTTTTT
CASSLYPGESGELFF
>TRBJ1-5|-|TRBV25-1|few
TGTGCCAGCAGACATCGGGGGGGCTCGGGACAGCCCCAGCATTTT
CASRHRGGSGQPQHF
>TRBJ1-1|-|TRBV14|-
TGTGCCAGCAAGGAGGACGGTGAAGCTTTCTTT
CASKEDGEAFF
>TRBJ1-2|TRBD1|TRBV24-1|-
TGTGCCACCAGTGATCCCGGGACAGGCTATGGCTACACCTTC
CATSDPGTGYGYTF
>TRBJ2-7|TRBD1|TRBV15|-
TGTGCCACCAGCCGGGACAGGGTAGGCGAGCAGTACTTC
CATSRDRVGEQYF
>TRBJ1-1|-|TRBV24-1|-
TGTGCCACCGTGGGACAGAACACTGAAGCTTTCTTT
CATVGQNTEAFF
>TRBJ2-1|TRBD2|TRBV5-6|-
TGTGCCAGCAGCTTGGGCGGGGGGAGCTACAATGAGCAGTTCTTC
CASSLGGGSYNEQFF
>TRBJ2-2|-|TRBV27|-
TGTGCCAGCAAATTAGGAGGGAACACCGGGGAGCTGTTTTTT
CASKLGGNTGELFF
>TRBJ2-1|-|TRBV6-2/TRBV6-3|-
TGTGCCAGCAGTTATGGCGGCCTCTCCTACAATGAGCAGTTCTTC
CASSYGGLSYNEQFF
>TRBJ2-3|TRBD2|TRBV19|few
TGTGCCAGTACCAAACTAGCGGGAGCTAGCACAGATACGCAGTATTTT
CASTKLAGASTDTQYF
>TRBJ1-5|-|TRBV2|once
TGTGCCAGCAGTGAATTGTTTACAGGGCCAGATCAGCCCCAGCATTTT
CASSELFTGPDQPQHF
>TRBJ1-1|-|TRBV29-1|-
TGCAGCGTTGGGCAGGAGGAGATGAACACTGAAGCTTTCTTT
CSVGQEEMNTEAFF
>TRBJ1-3|TRBD1|TRBV27|-
TGTGCCAGCAGTTTAGGGACAGGGGGGTTTGGAAACACCATATATTTT
CASSLGTGGFGNTIYF
>TRBJ2-7|TRBD1|TRBV6-1|-
TGTGCCAGCAGTGAATGGGGACAGGGGAACTACGAGCAGTACTTC
CASSEWGQGNYEQYF
>TRBJ1-6|TRBD1|TRBV14|once
TGTGCCAGCAGCGACCTGGGCAGGGGGCGATCACCCCTCCACTTT
CASSDLGRGRSPLHF
>TRBJ1-5|TRBD1|TRBV18|-
TGTGCCAGCTCACCCAGACAGGGGGCTTCTGGCAATCAGCCCCAGCATTTT
CASSPRQGASGNQPQHF
>TRBJ1-2|TRBD1|TRBV5-1|-
TGCGCCAGCAGCTTGGGTCAGGGGGGTGGCTACACCTTC
CASSLGQGGGYTF
>TRBJ1-4|-|TRBV6-1|-
TGTGCCAGCACCCTGGGAGGGGTTAATGAAAAACTGTTTTTT
CASTLGGVNEKLFF
>TRBJ1-2|-|TRBV7-8|once
TGTGCCAGCAGCCCCAATAGCGGCTATGGCTACACCTTC
CASSPNSGYGYTF
>TRBJ2-7|-|TRBV9|-
TGTGCCAGCAGCAATTCCGGGACCTACGAGCAGTACTTC
CASSNSGTYEQYF